These 28 T cell receptor beta chains were all obtained from the same sample, sequenced in a study of T-cell memory formation after mild COVID-19. Via MiXCR, TCRdb re-called the 5' RACE reads, giving one row per CDR3 protein. The sample records over 95,000 distinct CDR3 sequences, about a fifth being singletons. The specimen was PBMCs or a T cell subset sorted from them (not recorded which). All receptors come from a man aged 18 to 29 who had mild COVID-19 (a few samples of this study predate the infection). Cell type and time point are not known.

This clonotype appeared a few times. The gene calls are TRBV12-3 or TRBV12-4 and TRBJ2-1, with TRBD1 matching over 8 bases. This CDR3 comprises 13 residues. Unmatched junction bases numbered 3, after V lost 4 bases and J lost 7 bases. CDR3 in DNA: TGTGCCAGCAGTTATGACAGGGGAAATGAGCAGTTCTTC. This gives the protein CASSYDRGNEQFF.

This clonotype was counted only a few times. The chain links TRBV4-1 to TRBJ2-5; 10 bases match TRBD1. Looked up from germline, CDR1 is MGHRA and CDR2 is YSYEKL. Trimming at V came to 1 base and at J to 5 bases, leaving 4 bases not matched to a gene. The CDR3 spans 15 residues. CDR3 in amino acids: CASSQVDRGGETQYF. CDR3 in DNA: TGCGCCAGCAGCCAAGTGGACAGGGGGGGTGAGACCCAGTACTTC.

This clonotype was counted a few times. The V and J genes are TRBV15 and TRBJ1-2; 7 bases agree with TRBD1. Germline V gene data show CDR1 as LNHNV and CDR2 as YYDKDF (reference sequence). The J segment lost 1 base and the V segment lost 4 bases, leaving 6 bases of the junction unmatched. The CDR3 sequence is 15 residues long. The DNA of the CDR3 is TGTGCCACCAGCAAGCTACAGGGGTTTAACTATGGCTACACCTTC. Protein: CATSKLQGFNYGYTF. The variable domain in full, completed from reference TRBV15 and TRBJ1-2, reads DAMVIQNPRYQVTQFGKPVTLSCSQTLNHNVMYWYQQKSSQAPKLLFHYYDKDFNNEADTPDNFQSRRPNTSFCFLDIRSPGLGDTAMYLCATSKLQGFNYGYTFGSGTRLTVV.

J is TRBJ2-7 and V is TRBV7-6, with 11 bases matching TRBD2. V lost 5 bases, J lost 3 bases, and 3 bases stayed unmatched. The germline V gene encodes CDR1 SGHVS and CDR2 FNYEAQ. This CDR3 spans 14 amino acids. The CDR3 sequence is CASSPGTSGYEQYF. For the CDR3, the DNA is TGTGCCAGCAGCCCGGGGACTAGCGGCTACGAGCAGTACTTC.

This clonotype was observed a handful of times. The chain employs TRBV7-6 and TRBJ2-1, with 8 bases fitting TRBD1. Germline loops: CDR1 SGHVS, CDR2 FNYEAQ. After removal of 0 bases from V and 10 bases from J, the junction contained 23 bases not matched to a gene. CDR3 length: 20 amino acids. Here the CDR3 reads CASSLALAGTGGGRMGEQFF. The CDR3 DNA sequence: TGTGCCAGCAGCTTAGCCCTAGCCGGTACAGGGGGAGGACGAATGGGGGAGCAGTTCTTC.

The chain has TRBV27 and TRBJ2-1; 12 nucleotides align to TRBD2. Germline loops: CDR1 MNHEY, CDR2 SMNVEV (reference sequence). There are 15 residues in the CDR3. V lost 3 bases and J lost 8; bases outside the gene matches: 5. The CDR3 protein is CASSFLAGGVDEQFF. The CDR3 nucleotides are TGTGCCAGCAGTTTCCTAGCGGGGGGGGTGGATGAGCAGTTCTTC.

CDR3 sequence (DNA): TGTGCCAGCAGCCCTTGGAGGGATCAGGAAAAACTGTTTTTT. Translating it yields CASSPWRDQEKLFF. The V call is TRBV7-8, the J call TRBJ1-4; no clear D gene. Germline values: CDR1 SGHVS, CDR2 FQNEAQ. Trimming removed 5 bases from V and 8 bases from J, with 15 bases in between. The CDR3 is 14 amino acids. The full variable domain, rest sourced from reference TRBV7-8 and TRBJ1-4, is GAGVSQSPRYKVAKRGQDVALRCDPISGHVSLFWYQQALGQGPEFLTYFQNEAQLDKSGLPSDRFFAERPEGSVSTLKIQRTQQEDSAVYLCASSPWRDQEKLFFGSGTQLSVL.

CDR3 coding DNA: TGTGCCAGCAGGTCCGACAGGGGAGCTCAGCCCCAGCATTTT. It translates to CASRSDRGAQPQHF. This chain joins TRBV6-2 or TRBV6-3 and TRBJ1-5, with 8 bases matching TRBD1. The CDR3 runs 14 residues. CDR1 is MNHEY, CDR2 SVGEGT, per germline. The J segment lost 6 bases and the V segment lost 6 bases, leaving 7 bases of the junction unmatched.

This clonotype was picked up many times. J is TRBJ1-1 and V is TRBV9; 7 nucleotides line up with TRBD1. V lost 3 bases and J lost 6; bases outside the gene matches: 11. The germline gives CDR1 SGDLS, CDR2 YYNGEE. This CDR3 is 15 amino acids long. The CDR3 DNA is TGTGCCAGCAGCGCGAAGGGAGGGGGCTCGTCTGAAGCTTTCTTT. Its protein is CASSAKGGGSSEAFF.

The genes are TRBV5-5 and TRBJ2-7, with D perhaps given as TRBD1 or TRBD2 (5 bases each). The CDR3 has 13 amino acids. The germline CDR1 and CDR2 sequences are SGHKS and YYEKEE (reference sequence). V lost 1 base and J lost 6, with 11 bases in between. Written as DNA, the CDR3 is TGTGCCAGCAGCTTGTACGGGGCCCCCGAGCAGTACTTC. Translating gives CASSLYGAPEQYF.

V usage is TRBV24-1 and J usage is TRBJ1-2, with 11 bases aligning to TRBD1. The CDR3 covers 14 residues. The V segment lost 3 bases and the J segment 6 bases; nucleotides outside the gene matches: 2. Per germline, CDR1 KGHDR and CDR2 SFDVKD. CDR3 DNA sequence: TGTGCCACCAGTGATGGGACAGGGGGAGATGGCTACACCTTC. Translating it yields CATSDGTGGDGYTF.

This clonotype has a handful of counts. The germline gene is not matched at one end of the junction; a read error may be the cause. The rearrangement uses TRBV12-3 or TRBV12-4 and TRBJ2-5; tentatively, D is TRBD1 (5 bases). The CDR3 is 14 residues long. CDR3 sequence reads: CASSLTRRVETQYF. The CDR3 DNA follows: TGTGCCAGCAGTTTAACCCGCAGGGTAGAGACTCAGTACTTC.

This clonotype was seen only a few times. V and J are TRBV4-3 and TRBJ1-1; D possibly corresponds to TRBD1 (6 bases). This CDR3 contains 15 residues. Trimming stripped 0 bases from V and 4 bases from J, with 12 bases between. Germline CDR1 and CDR2: LGHNA and YSLEER. CDR3 sequence (DNA): TGCGCCAGCAGCCAAGATCGAAGGGGGGGCACTGAAGCTTTCTTT. Protein product: CASSQDRRGGTEAFF.

This chain links TRBV6-2 or TRBV6-3 with TRBJ2-7; TRBD1 or TRBD2 may be the D gene (5 bases each). The CDR3 runs to 13 residues. Germline V CDR1 and CDR2: MNHEY, SVGEGT. V was trimmed by 4 bases and J by 2 bases, leaving 9 bases between them. The CDR3 coding sequence is TGTGCCAGCAGTTGGGACCAGACCTACGAGCAGTACGTC. Protein product: CASSWDQTYEQYV.

The chain employs TRBV4-2 and TRBJ2-7; D uncertain. The CDR3 covers 15 residues. Germline lookup yields CDR1 LGHNA and CDR2 YNFKEQ. Trimming pared 0 bases from V and 1 base from J, leaving 10 bases between. The CDR3 sequence is CASSQDPAPSYEQYF. The DNA for the CDR3 is TGTGCCAGCAGCCAAGACCCAGCGCCATCCTACGAGCAGTACTTC.

The chain links TRBV7-9 to TRBJ1-6, with TRBD1 as a possible D gene (5 bases). The CDR3 length is 15 residues. From germline, CDR1 is SEHNR and CDR2 FQNEAQ (reference sequence). The ends were cut back, 1 base at V and 10 bases at J, with 14 bases in the middle. In DNA form, the CDR3 reads TGTGCCAGCAGCTTAGTTGGCTTAAGGGGATCACCCCTCCACTTT. It translates to CASSLVGLRGSPLHF.

This clonotype was counted a few times. This chain uses TRBV4-1 with TRBJ2-7; no clear D gene. The CDR3 is 15 residues long. CDR1 and CDR2 from the germline V gene are MGHRA and YSYEKL. V lost 1 base and J 3 bases, leaving 13 bases between the germline ends. CDR3 amino acids: CASSQGHGTNYEQYF. The CDR3 bases are TGCGCCAGCAGCCAAGGACACGGTACGAACTACGAGCAGTACTTC.

The table lists this clonotype with a few counts. Its ends do not fully match the called genes, so a read error is possible. The rearrangement joins TRBV7-9 to TRBJ2-3; 7 bases agree with TRBD1. The germline V gene has CDR1 SEHNR and CDR2 FQNEAQ (reference sequence). This CDR3 is built from 13 residues. The CDR3 protein is CASSLTPGTELDF. As DNA, the CDR3 is TGTGCCAGCAGCTTAACCCCCGGGACAGAGTTGGATTTT.

A single count supports this clonotype. The genes are TRBV7-2 and TRBJ2-7; TRBD1 might be the D (5 bases). The CDR3 runs to 14 residues. Germline assignment: CDR1 SGHTA and CDR2 FQGNSA. V lost 2 bases and J lost 7, with 15 bases in between. As DNA, the CDR3 is TGTGCCAGCAGCTTACAGGGTGGGGTGTGGGAGCAGTACTTC. Amino acid sequence: CASSLQGGVWEQYF.

The rearrangement uses TRBV7-6 and TRBJ2-2, with TRBD2 as a possible D gene (7 bases). The V end lost 5 bases, the J end lost 4 bases, and 20 bases lay between the germline ends. Germline assignment: CDR1 SGHVS and CDR2 FNYEAQ. The CDR3 spans 17 residues. The CDR3 coding sequence is TGTGCCAGCAGCCCTTACGCTGGGGGGGGCGGCACCGGGGAGCTGTTTTTT. This translates into CASSPYAGGGGTGELFF. The variable domain in full, with the rest retrieved from reference TRBV7-6 and TRBJ2-2, is GAGVSQSPRYKVTKRGQDVALRCDPISGHVSLYWYRQALGQGPEFLTYFNYEAQQDKSGLPNDRFSAERPEGSISTLTIQRTEQRDSAMYRCASSPYAGGGGTGELFFGEGSRLTVL.

This clonotype has more than one count but fewer than ten. The chain uses TRBV4-1 and TRBJ2-3, with TRBD2 matching over 9 bases. J gave up 2 bases and V 1 base, and 7 bases lay outside the gene matches. Germline V gene sequence: CDR1 MGHRA, CDR2 YSYEKL. The CDR3 contains 17 residues. The CDR3 loop reads CASSQAPLAGITDTQYF. DNA for the CDR3: TGCGCCAGCAGCCAAGCTCCGCTAGCGGGGATCACAGATACGCAGTATTTT.

The chain combines TRBV13 with TRBJ1-1, with 10 bases lining up with TRBD1. The V gene's germline CDR1 is PRHDT and CDR2 FYEKMQ (reference sequence). The V segment lost 5 bases and the J segment 1 base; nucleotides outside the gene matches: 4. This CDR3 spans 15 amino acids. In DNA form, the CDR3 reads TGTGCCAGCAGCGAAGACAGGGGGCGGAACACTGAAGCTTTCTTT. Its translation is CASSEDRGRNTEAFF.

This clonotype was found many times. The chain is built from TRBV6-5 and TRBJ2-5; D assignment may be TRBD1 or TRBD2 (6 bases each). The CDR3 is 15 residues long. Trimming left V 4 bases short and J 2 bases short, with 14 bases between. Germline V gene lookup returns CDR1 MNHEY and CDR2 SVGAGI. CDR3 in DNA: TGTGCCAGCAGTTCGGCCGGGGGCCTACAAGAGACCCAGTACTTC. Its translation: CASSSAGGLQETQYF.

The chain couples TRBV12-3 or TRBV12-4 to TRBJ2-4, with TRBD1 as a possible D gene (5 bases). V was pared by 4 bases and J by 8 bases, with 18 bases between. The CDR3 contains 15 residues. The CDR3 DNA reads as TGTGCCAGCAGTTCCCTAGATAGGGGTGCGGACATTCAGTACTTC. Translation gives CASSSLDRGADIQYF.

The CDR3 sequence: CSALDAALWDTEAFF. CDR3 in DNA: TGCAGTGCTTTAGACGCGGCACTCTGGGACACTGAAGCTTTCTTT. The rearrangement links TRBV20-1 to TRBJ1-1; D is unclear. V dropped 5 bases and J dropped 3 bases, with 19 bases sitting between them. The CDR3 loop spans 15 amino acids. Germline-derived CDR1 and CDR2 are DFQATT and SNEGSKA (reference sequence).

This chain uses TRBV29-1 with TRBJ2-1; 9 bases are shared with TRBD1. Trimming at V came to 7 bases and at J to 10 bases, leaving 5 bases not matched to a gene. Germline CDR1 reads SQVTM; CDR2 reads ANQGSEA. The CDR3 runs 11 residues. CDR3 protein: CSEYTGGEQFF. CDR3 in DNA: TGCAGCGAGTATACAGGGGGCGAGCAGTTCTTC.

This sequence joins TRBV27 and TRBJ2-7; the match to TRBD1 covers 9 bases. The V gene's germline CDR1 is MNHEY and CDR2 SMNVEV (reference sequence). V trimming: 4 bases; J trimming: 6 bases; junction bases outside the gene matches: 13. CDR3 size: 16 residues. The CDR3 DNA is TGTGCCAGCAGTTCCACCTCGGGACAGGGAAAGGGCGAGCAGTACTTC. This sequence encodes CASSSTSGQGKGEQYF.

The chain uses TRBV7-9 and TRBJ2-3; D is perhaps TRBD2 (6 bases). The CDR3 consists of 11 residues. The V gene's germline CDR1 is SEHNR and CDR2 FQNEAQ (reference sequence). Trimming cost V 7 bases and J 8 bases, with 10 bases left between them. The DNA for the CDR3 is TGTGCCAGCAACCCCGGGAGTACGCAGTATTTT. Translation: CASNPGSTQYF. The full variable domain, its missing parts supplied by reference TRBV7-9 and TRBJ2-3, is DTGVSQNPRHKITKRGQNVTFRCDPISEHNRLYWYRQTLGQGPEFLTYFQNEAQLEKSRLLSDRFSAERPKGSFSTLEIQRTEQGDSAMYLCASNPGSTQYFGPGTRLTVL.